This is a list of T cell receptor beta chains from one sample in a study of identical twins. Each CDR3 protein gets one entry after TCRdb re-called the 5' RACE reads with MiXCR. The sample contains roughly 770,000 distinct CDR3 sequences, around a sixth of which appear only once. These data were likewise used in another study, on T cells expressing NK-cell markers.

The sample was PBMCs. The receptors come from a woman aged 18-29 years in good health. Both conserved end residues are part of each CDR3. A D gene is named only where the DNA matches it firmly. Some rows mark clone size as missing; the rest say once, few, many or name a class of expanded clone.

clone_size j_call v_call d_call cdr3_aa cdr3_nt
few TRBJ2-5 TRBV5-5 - CASSWGRGTETQYF TGTGCCAGCAGCTGGGGCCGGGGTACAGAGACCCAGTACTTC
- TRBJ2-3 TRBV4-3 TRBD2 CASSQGSGRAADTQYF TGCGCCAGCAGCCAAGGTAGCGGGAGGGCTGCAGATACGCAGTATTTT
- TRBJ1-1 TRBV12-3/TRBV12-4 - CASTTDTHTEAFF TGTGCCAGCACAACGGACACTCACACTGAAGCTTTCTTT
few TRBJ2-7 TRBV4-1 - CASSQDRMRDYEQYF TGCGCCAGCAGCCAAGATCGAATGAGGGATTACGAGCAGTACTTC
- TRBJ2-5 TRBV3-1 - CASSQLSASATQYF TGTGCCAGCAGCCAACTAAGTGCAAGCGCGACCCAGTACTTC
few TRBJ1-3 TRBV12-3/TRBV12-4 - CASSSDHYSGNTIYF TGTGCCAGCAGCTCGGACCACTACTCTGGAAACACCATATATTTT
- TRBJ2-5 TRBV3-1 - CASSQEDQETQYF TGTGCCAGCAGCCAAGAAGATCAAGAGACCCAGTACTTC
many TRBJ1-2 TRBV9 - CASSGEGFRYYGYTF TGTGCCAGCAGCGGTGAGGGTTTTCGTTACTATGGCTACACCTTC
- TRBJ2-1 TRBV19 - CASRRADYNEQFF TGTGCCAGTAGGCGAGCGGACTACAATGAGCAGTTCTTC
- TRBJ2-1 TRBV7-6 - CASIPLQGSNEQFF TGTGCCAGCATCCCCCTTCAAGGATCCAATGAGCAGTTCTTC
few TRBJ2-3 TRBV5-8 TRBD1 CASSYHKSGQLTDTQYF TGTGCCAGCAGCTATCACAAGTCGGGACAGCTCACAGATACGCAGTATTTT
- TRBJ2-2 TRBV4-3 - CASSQEPSSRELFF TGCGCCAGCAGCCAAGAACCCTCGTCACGGGAGCTGTTTTTT
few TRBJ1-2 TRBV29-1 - CSVGGGYGYTF TGCAGCGTCGGTGGGGGCTATGGCTACACCTTC
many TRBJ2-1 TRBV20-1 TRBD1 CSAIDRGRNNEQFF TGCAGTGCCATCGACAGGGGGCGCAACAATGAGCAGTTCTTC
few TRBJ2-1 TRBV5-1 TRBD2 CASSLELAGGEEFF TGCGCCAGCAGCTTGGAGCTAGCGGGAGGGGAGGAGTTCTTC
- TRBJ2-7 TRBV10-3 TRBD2 CAISETLAGAAYEQYF TGTGCCATCAGTGAGACCCTAGCGGGAGCAGCGTACGAGCAGTACTTC
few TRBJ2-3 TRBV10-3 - CAIEARTGGTDTQYF TGTGCCATCGAAGCACGAACAGGTGGCACAGATACGCAGTATTTT
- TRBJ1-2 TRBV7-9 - CASSLLSKSAGYTF TGTGCCAGCAGCTTACTCTCAAAATCGGCTGGCTACACCTTC
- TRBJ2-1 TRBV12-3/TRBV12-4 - CASSLVGLAKSSYNEQFF TGTGCCAGCAGTTTAGTCGGTCTAGCCAAAAGCTCCTACAATGAGCAGTTCTTC
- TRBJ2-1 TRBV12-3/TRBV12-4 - CASSLQLARGSEQFF TGTGCCAGCAGTTTACAGCTAGCTAGGGGCAGTGAGCAGTTCTTC
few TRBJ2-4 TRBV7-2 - CASSLSPSGAKNIQYF TGTGCCAGCAGCTTAAGCCCCTCAGGGGCCAAAAACATTCAGTACTTC
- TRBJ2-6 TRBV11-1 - CASSFGPGEYLAGANVLTF TGTGCCAGCAGCTTTGGTCCAGGGGAGTACCTTGCTGGGGCCAACGTCCTGACTTTC
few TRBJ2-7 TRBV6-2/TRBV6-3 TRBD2 CASTDRTSGRKSTYEQYF TGTGCCAGCACCGACAGGACTAGCGGGAGGAAATCCACCTACGAGCAGTACTTC
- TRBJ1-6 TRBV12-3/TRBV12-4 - CASSRGESPLHF TGTGCCAGCAGCCGAGGGGAATCACCCCTCCACTTT
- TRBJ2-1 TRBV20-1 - CSVGIEQFF TGCAGTGTGGGTATTGAGCAGTTCTTC
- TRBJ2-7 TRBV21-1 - CASSTRVGECFWEQYF TGTGCCAGCAGCACGCGGGTGGGGGAGTGTTTTTGGGAGCAGTACTTC
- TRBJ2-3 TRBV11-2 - CASSGTRGPDTQYF TGTGCCAGCAGTGGAACTAGAGGGCCAGATACGCAGTATTTT
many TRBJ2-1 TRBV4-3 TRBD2 CASSQRTSGSSYNEQFF TGCGCCAGCAGCCAACGGACTAGCGGGAGCTCCTACAATGAGCAGTTCTTC
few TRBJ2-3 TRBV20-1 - CSARDLQEVGTGTDTQYF TGCAGTGCTAGAGATCTTCAGGAAGTAGGCACTGGCACAGATACGCAGTATTTT
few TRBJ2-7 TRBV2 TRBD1 CASSEALSGTGFYEQYF TGTGCCAGCAGTGAAGCACTTTCAGGGACAGGGTTCTACGAGCAGTACTTC
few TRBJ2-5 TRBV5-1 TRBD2 CASSLDRRLAGRQETQYF TGCGCCAGCAGCTTAGACAGGAGATTAGCGGGGCGACAAGAGACCCAGTACTTC
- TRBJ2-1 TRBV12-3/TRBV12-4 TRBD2 CASSLSGTSGRAGYEQFF TGTGCCAGCAGTCTCTCCGGGACTAGCGGGAGGGCGGGTTATGAGCAGTTCTTC
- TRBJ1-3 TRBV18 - CASSPFSVDTIYF TGTGCCAGCTCACCATTCTCTGTGGACACCATATATTTT
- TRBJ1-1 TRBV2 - CAGRGAEAFF TGTGCTGGGCGGGGAGCTGAAGCTTTCTTT
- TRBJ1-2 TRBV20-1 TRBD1 CSARGWRDRGKGYGYTF TGCAGTGCTAGAGGTTGGCGGGACAGGGGTAAAGGCTATGGCTACACCTTC
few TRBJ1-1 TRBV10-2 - CASSDPQEMEAFF TGCGCCAGCAGTGATCCACAGGAGATGGAAGCTTTCTTT
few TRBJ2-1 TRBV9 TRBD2 CASSTRLAGVDEQFF TGTGCCAGCAGCACTCGACTAGCGGGAGTAGATGAGCAGTTCTTC
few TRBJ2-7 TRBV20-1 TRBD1 CSARGLGTGGQYF TGCAGTGCTAGGGGGCTCGGGACAGGGGGGCAGTACTTC
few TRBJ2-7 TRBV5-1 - CASSLALGHNEQYF TGCGCCAGCAGCTTGGCCTTGGGACACAACGAGCAGTACTTC
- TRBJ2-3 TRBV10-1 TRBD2 CASSVLAGAADTQYF TGCGCCAGCAGTGTCCTAGCGGGAGCGGCAGATACGCAGTATTTT
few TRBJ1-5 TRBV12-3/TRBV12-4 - CASSHRQFNQPQHF TGTGCCAGCAGCCACCGACAGTTCAATCAGCCCCAGCATTTT
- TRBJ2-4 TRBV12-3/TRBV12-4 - CASSLTHRNIQYF TGTGCCAGCAGTTTAACCCATAGAAACATTCAGTACTTC
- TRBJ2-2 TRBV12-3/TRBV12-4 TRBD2 CASSLIGEGGELFF TGTGCCAGCAGTTTAATAGGGGAGGGCGGGGAGCTGTTTTTT
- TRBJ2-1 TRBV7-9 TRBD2 CASSFKMAGGSVYEQFF TGTGCCAGCAGCTTTAAAATGGCGGGAGGATCGGTCTATGAGCAGTTCTTC